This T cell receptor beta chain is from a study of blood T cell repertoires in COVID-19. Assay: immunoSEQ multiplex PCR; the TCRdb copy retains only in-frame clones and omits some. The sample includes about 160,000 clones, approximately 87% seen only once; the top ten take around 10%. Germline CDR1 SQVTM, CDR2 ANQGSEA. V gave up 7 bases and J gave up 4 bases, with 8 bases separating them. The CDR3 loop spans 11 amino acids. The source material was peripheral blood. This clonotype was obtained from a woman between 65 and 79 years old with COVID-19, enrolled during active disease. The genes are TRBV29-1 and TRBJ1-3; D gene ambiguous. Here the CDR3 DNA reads TGCAGCGCCCAAATGGGAAACACCATATATTTT. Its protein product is CSAQMGNTIYF.